This T cell receptor (beta chain) is drawn from a study of blood T cells in healthy people across ages. Regarding the study as a whole: Long-lived donors had more naive CD4+ cells and higher diversity than aged donors. Per million T cells, TCR beta diversity dropped about linearly as age rose.

The second PCR ran about 6 to 12 cycles with a sample-barcoded 5' primer and J-beta primers. TCRdb processed the 5' RACE reads anew with MiXCR; each CDR3 protein has one entry. The profile shows 890,000 or so distinct CDR3 sequences, roughly 60% of them singletons. Peripheral blood, about 9.4 milliliters per donor, was collected. Per sample, no less than 6 micrograms of total RNA were extracted. Worth noting for this clonotype: The target antigen is unknown.

CDR1 is SNHLY and CDR2 is FYNNEI in the germline V gene. This CDR3 spans 12 amino acids. The J segment lost 4 bases and the V segment lost 9 bases, leaving 4 bases of the junction unmatched. The chain links TRBV2 to TRBJ1-2, with 8 bases that match TRBD1. Sequencing input: blood. This TCR was recovered from a man aged 30 to 39 in good health. The CDR3 loop reads CASRQGTYGYTF. CDR3 in DNA: TGTGCCAGTCGACAGGGGACCTATGGCTACACCTTC.